The 7 T cell receptor beta chains below were found in one sample sequenced in a study of graft-versus-host responses after intestinal transplantation. No antigen is known for these receptors. TCRdb's copy holds only in-frame clones and misses some; the assay was immunoSEQ multiplex PCR. The sample shows some 120,000 clones, 90% of them seen only once. The sequenced sample was unstimulated CD4+ T cells sorted from spleen or lymph node cells, obtained before intestinal transplant. All receptors come from a human donor who received an intestinal transplant.

V and J are TRBV12-5 and TRBJ2-1; possible D gene TRBD1, 7 bases. The CDR3 has 13 amino acids. The V end was cut by 6 bases, the J end by 8 bases, with 14 bases between. Germline-derived CDR1 and CDR2 are LGHNT and FRNRAP. For the CDR3, the DNA is TGTGCTAGTGGGCCGACAGGGAGGCATGAGCAGTTCTTC. This translates into CASGPTGRHEQFF. Full variable domain (rest looked up from reference TRBV12-5 and TRBJ2-1): DARVTQTPRHKVTEMGQEVTMRCQPILGHNTVFWYRQTMMQGLELLAYFRNRAPLDDSGMPKDRFSAEMPDATLATLKIQPSEPRDSAVYFCASGPTGRHEQFFGPGTRLTVL.

This chain uses TRBV11-2 with TRBJ2-5; perhaps TRBD2 as D (5 bases). The DNA end is more similar to TRBJ2-7, so the J call may be wrong. The CDR3 extends over 12 amino acids. Germline V gene data show CDR1 as SGHAT and CDR2 as FQNNGV. CDR3 amino acids: CASSRGVYEQYF. CDR3 nucleotides: TGTGCCAGCAGCCGGGGAGTATACGAGCAGTACTTC.

The chain uses TRBV20-1 and TRBJ1-1; D ambiguous. The CDR3 totals 10 residues. V lost 3 bases to trimming and J lost 6 bases, with 5 bases between them. Germline assignment: CDR1 DFQATT and CDR2 SNEGSKA (reference sequence). The CDR3 region has the DNA TGCAGTGCTAGGCGGCCTGAAGCTTTCTTT. Translation: CSARRPEAFF.

The CDR3 nucleotides are TGCGCCAGCAGCCAAGATCGGGTCAGCTTATTCTATGGCTACACCTTC. This codes for CASSQDRVSLFYGYTF. This rearrangement joins TRBV4-3 to TRBJ1-2; D unclear. Germline assignment: CDR1 LGHNA and CDR2 YSLEER. This CDR3 region has 16 residues. V was trimmed by 0 bases and J by 4 bases, leaving 15 bases between them.

This rearrangement joins TRBV28 to TRBJ1-1; D unresolved. Germline lookup yields CDR1 MDHEN and CDR2 SYDVKM. The CDR3 has 16 residues. Trimming took 0 bases from V and 4 from J, leaving 15 bases between them. The CDR3: CASSLWGRNSGTEAFF. The CDR3 nucleotides read TGTGCCAGCAGTTTATGGGGCAGGAACAGTGGCACTGAAGCTTTCTTT.

This clone was recorded only once. The CDR3 DNA reads as TGTGCCATCAGTGAGAAGGGACAGGTCAACACTGAAGCTTTCTTT. This sequence encodes CAISEKGQVNTEAFF. The rearrangement uses TRBV10-3 and TRBJ1-1, with 8 positions matching TRBD1. The CDR3 is made up of 15 amino acids. Germline assignment: CDR1 ENHRY and CDR2 SYGVKD. The trim removed 2 bases at V and 2 bases at J, leaving 4 bases unmatched.

The rearrangement uses TRBV12-1 and TRBJ2-1; TRBD1, the table's D call, lacks a check against the DNA. TRBV12-1 is a documented pseudogene. This CDR3 contains 15 residues. The DNA of the CDR3 is TGTGCCAGCAGCTTTGCCAGGAAGTACTACAATGAGCAGTTCTTC. It codes for CASSFARKYYNEQFF.